This T cell receptor (beta chain) was recorded in a study of molecular identifiers for immune sequencing clone quantification. Per germline, CDR1 DFQATT and CDR2 SNEGSKA (reference sequence). Trimming cost V 0 bases and J 6 bases, with 15 bases left between them. CDR3 length: 15 amino acids. This clonotype has more than one count but fewer than ten. The antigen remains unidentified. Sorted cell numbers of about 19,000 to 1,000,000, with 10%, 30% or 50% RNA, served as input for naive CD8 libraries. Sorting recovered naive CD8 T cells on a CD8+CD4-CCR7+CD45RA+ profile. Study results and limitations: Spiked Jurkat TCR RNA originating from one cell could reportedly be identified amid about a million naive cells.

One entry per CDR3 protein results from TCRdb running MiXCR on the PCR reads. The sample lists about 640,000 distinct CDR3 sequences, 15% to 20% occurring once. Sequencing used naive CD8+ T cells from blood, with Jurkat cell RNA spiked in. As for subset: FACS-sorted CD8+CD4-CCR7+CD45RA+ naive T cells. The chain joins TRBV20-1 to TRBJ1-5; D remains unclear. The TCR comes from a human donor in good health. Some libraries in this study had Jurkat cell RNA spiked in. CDR3 nucleotide sequence: TGCAGTGCTAGAGATCCGGGGAGGGAAGGTCAGCCCCAGCATTTT. It specifies CSARDPGREGQPQHF.